The rows below give T cell receptor beta chains drawn from one sample of a study of beta chain features in type 1 diabetes. Profiled with immunoSEQ multiplex PCR; TCRdb holds only in-frame clones, not every one. The data hold 150,000 to 200,000 clones, with roughly 9% observed a single time. Sequenced: central memory CD4+ T cells from blood. Source of these receptors: a woman between 18 and 29 years old in good health. CDR3s leave out the opening cysteine and the closing phenylalanine or tryptophan. Clone size is given for some rows only: seen once, a few or many times, or a class if the clone is expanded.

TRBJ2-5,NA,TRBV5-4,ASRPSADYLYQETQY
TRBJ2-1,few,TRBV2,ASSGVLQFYREQF
TRBJ1-5,NA,TRBV6-1,AISESEDQPQH
TRBJ2-7,few,TRBV25-1,ASGGGGYEQY
TRBJ2-5,NA,TRBV11-2,ASSLGGRAKETQY
TRBJ2-1,NA,TRBV11-1,ASSLAQYNEQF
TRBJ2-7,NA,TRBV12-2,ASRSGIGLEQY
TRBJ2-5,NA,TRBV7-2,ASSEGARRETQY
TRBJ2-2,NA,TRBV9,ASSVSGGDTGELF
TRBJ1-1,many,TRBV7-6,ASSLAMRDTEAF
TRBJ2-2,many,TRBV29-1,SVQGRANTGELF
TRBJ2-2,many,TRBV9,ASSEGGHTGELF
TRBJ2-6,NA,TRBV30,ALTSSGANVLT
TRBJ2-1,NA,TRBV2,ASSPYNEQF
TRBJ2-3,NA,TRBV4-3,ASSQGQITDTQY
TRBJ1-1,few,TRBV30,AWSVQGNTEAF
TRBJ2-7,NA,TRBV11-1,ASSTSGTGSYEQY
TRBJ1-1,NA,TRBV11-2,ASSPDRPTEAF
TRBJ1-1,NA,TRBV18,ASSQGQGSMNTEAF
TRBJ2-3,few,TRBV7-6,ASSLGYSTDTQY
TRBJ2-5,NA,TRBV11-2,ASSRGGGRETQY
TRBJ2-1,NA,TRBV5-5,ASLRDSSYNEQF
TRBJ1-5,few,TRBV19,ARHSGDSNQPQH